The sequence of this TCR beta chain was determined in a study of beta chain features in type 1 diabetes. Broader study findings: Relative to healthy donors, patients appeared to have naive, central memory and Treg TCRB repertoires that were more similar.

Sorting of CD4+ naive, central memory, regulatory and stem cell-like memory cells was performed via CD45RO/CCR7/CD25/CD127/CD95/CD27. Each sorted fraction was over 95% pure. Concerning this clone: Its antigen is not identified.

As every portion of the isolated RNA was reverse transcribed, the sequencing read expressed TCRB transcripts. Samples of naive, central memory and regulatory T cells yielded a mean of about 3.5 million reads. Produced via immunoSEQ multiplex PCR; TCRdb's table is partial and in-frame only. The repertoire consists of roughly 140,000 clones, with roughly 10% occurring once and the leading ten covering over 2%. V shed 3 bases, J shed 6 bases, and the junction held 8 bases outside the gene matches. CDR3 length equals 15 residues. Germline CDR1 MGHDK, CDR2 SYGVNS. This TCR was recovered from a man between 18 and 35 years old in good health. Specimen: central memory CD4+ T cells from blood. The genes are TRBV25-1 and TRBJ2-7; 10 nucleotides match TRBD1. The CDR3 coding sequence is TGTGCCAGCAGTGACCTAAGACAGGGGGCTGCCGAGCAGTACTTC. It translates to CASSDLRQGAAEQYF.